This T cell receptor beta chain emerged from a study of blood T cell repertoires in COVID-19. Across the study: PBMCs, B-cell-depleted T cells, or T cells provided the cDNA or gDNA that made up the material.

The CDR3 spans 16 residues. Trimming left V 5 bases short and J 5 bases short, with 18 bases between. Germline values: CDR1 LNHDA, CDR2 SQIVND (reference sequence). This clone was seen a single time. Sequenced by immunoSEQ multiplex PCR; TCRdb stores in-frame clones only, minus some. The sample lists roughly 110,000 clones; about nine tenths were seen once. The rearrangement links TRBV19 to TRBJ2-2; tentatively, D is TRBD2 (5 bases). Sequencing was performed on peripheral blood. The sequence was collected from a woman aged 25 to 39 with acute or convalescent COVID-19. The CDR3: CASSVHSGSGTGELFF. CDR3 bases: TGTGCCAGTAGTGTACATTCGGGGAGTGGGACCGGGGAGCTGTTTTTT.